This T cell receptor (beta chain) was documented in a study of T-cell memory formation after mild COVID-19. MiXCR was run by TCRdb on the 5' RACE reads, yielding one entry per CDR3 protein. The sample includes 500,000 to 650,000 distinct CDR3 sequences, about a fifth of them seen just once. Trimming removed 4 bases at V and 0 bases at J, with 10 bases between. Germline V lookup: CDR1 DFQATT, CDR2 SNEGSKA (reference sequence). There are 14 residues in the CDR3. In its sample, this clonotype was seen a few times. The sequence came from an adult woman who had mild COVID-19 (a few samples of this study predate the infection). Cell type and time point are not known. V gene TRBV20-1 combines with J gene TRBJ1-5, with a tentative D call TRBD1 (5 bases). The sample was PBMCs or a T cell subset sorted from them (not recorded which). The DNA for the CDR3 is TGCAGTGCTACTCCCGGGACTAGCAATCAGCCCCAGCATTTT. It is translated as CSATPGTSNQPQHF.